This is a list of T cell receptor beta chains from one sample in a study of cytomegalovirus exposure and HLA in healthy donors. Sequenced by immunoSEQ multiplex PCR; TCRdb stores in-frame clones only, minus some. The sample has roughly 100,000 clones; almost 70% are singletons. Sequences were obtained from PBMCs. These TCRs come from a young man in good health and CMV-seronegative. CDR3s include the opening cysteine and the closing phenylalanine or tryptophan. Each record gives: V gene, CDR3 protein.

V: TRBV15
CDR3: CATSYTGVANGELFF

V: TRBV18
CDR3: CASSWAASGTNEQFF

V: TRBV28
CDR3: CASSLDGDTDTQYF

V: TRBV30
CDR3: CAWSVHIRTGLVQETQYF

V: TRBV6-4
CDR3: CASSARLAGGPDTQYF

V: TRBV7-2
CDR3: CASSSLPPGGYNEQFF

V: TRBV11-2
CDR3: CASSLGSSSGKGEQYF

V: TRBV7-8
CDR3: CASSFRRWLAGKDEQFF

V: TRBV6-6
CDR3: CASSKRLAGVRGELFF

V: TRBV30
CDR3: CAWSPAGADGGELFF

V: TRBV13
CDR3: CASSLRQGRGTEAFF

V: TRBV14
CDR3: CASSVKVAYEQFF

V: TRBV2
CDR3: CASSEIGSAYNEQFF

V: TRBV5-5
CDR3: CASSVLTGTGNTGELFF

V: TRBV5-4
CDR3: CASSLGNTANTGELFF

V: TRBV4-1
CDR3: CASSHQAGGLNEQFF

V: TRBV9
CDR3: CASSSGPSTGKRDEQFF

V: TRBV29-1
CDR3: CSVRQSSNQPQHF

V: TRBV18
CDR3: CASSPSAMTAGTEAFF

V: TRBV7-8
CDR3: CASSSPGQTLTDNEQFF

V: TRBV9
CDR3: CASSDPGLAGEDGELFF

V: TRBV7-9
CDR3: CSSSSLVVEQFF

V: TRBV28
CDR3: CATSVGGSTGELFF

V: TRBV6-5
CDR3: CASRQTGLAKNIQYF

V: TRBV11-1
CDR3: CASSFGQSYGYTF

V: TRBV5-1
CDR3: CASSLVSGQEQYF

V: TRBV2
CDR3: CATSTEMNTEAFF

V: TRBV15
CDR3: CATSNRDRAWDTEAFF

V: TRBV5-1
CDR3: CASSLEGTSYNEQFF

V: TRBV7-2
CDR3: CASSFKLAGGTGELFF

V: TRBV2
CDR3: CASSWTANTEAFF

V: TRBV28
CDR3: CASSGDREETQYF

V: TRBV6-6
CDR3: CASSLVQKNQPQHF

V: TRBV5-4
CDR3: CASSLGGQGPQDGYTF

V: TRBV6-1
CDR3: CASSELSGANVLTF

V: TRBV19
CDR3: CASNSGVLYNEQFF

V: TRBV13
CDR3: CASSFFFRRETGELFF

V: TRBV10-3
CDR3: CAISESISGIGQPQHF

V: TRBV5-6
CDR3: CASSWDSATEAFF

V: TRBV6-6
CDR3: CASSAAGGSGNTIYF

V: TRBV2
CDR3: CASSEADSAYEQYF

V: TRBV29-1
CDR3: CSVIRTSGRSTDTQYF

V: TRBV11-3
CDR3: CASSLGGVTYNEQFF

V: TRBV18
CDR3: CASSPDMNTEAFF

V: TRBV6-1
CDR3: CASGDSYEQYF

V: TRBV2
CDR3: CASSPTVYEQYF